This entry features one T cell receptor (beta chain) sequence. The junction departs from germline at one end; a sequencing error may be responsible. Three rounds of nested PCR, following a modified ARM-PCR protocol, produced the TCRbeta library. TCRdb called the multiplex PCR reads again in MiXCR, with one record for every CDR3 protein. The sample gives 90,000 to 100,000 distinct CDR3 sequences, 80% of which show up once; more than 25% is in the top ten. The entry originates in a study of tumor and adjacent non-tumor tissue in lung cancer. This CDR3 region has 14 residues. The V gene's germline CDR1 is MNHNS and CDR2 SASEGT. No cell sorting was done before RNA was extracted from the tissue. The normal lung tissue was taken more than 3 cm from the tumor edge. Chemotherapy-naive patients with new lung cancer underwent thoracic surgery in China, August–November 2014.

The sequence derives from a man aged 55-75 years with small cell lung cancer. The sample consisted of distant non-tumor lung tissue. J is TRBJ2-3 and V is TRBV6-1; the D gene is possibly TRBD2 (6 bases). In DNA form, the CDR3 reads TGTGCCAGCAGTGTGGGACGGGGGTCAGAAACGCAGTATTTT. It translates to CASSVGRGSETQYF.